This T cell receptor beta chain emerged from a study of radiation and T cells in renal cell carcinoma. Assay used: immunoSEQ multiplex PCR; TCRdb lists only in-frame clones, some missing. This sample carries 15,000 to 18,000 clones, 45% to 70% of them seen once, and the ten largest clones take 11%. Overall study findings and caveats: Dominant CDR3 motifs occupied more repertoire in irradiated than control tumors. Top 100 clonotypes averaged about 54% in irradiated versus around 45% in nephrectomy-only tumors.

Indicated treatment: treatment-naive control, cytoreductive nephrectomy. Treatment-naive patients without radiation supplied the control tumors at nephrectomy. Control tumor donors were several females and 10 or so males, median age about 50 years. The CDR3 totals 15 residues. V lost 0 bases to trimming and J lost 2 bases, with 11 bases between them. Germline loops: CDR1 MNHEY, CDR2 SVGAGI. Points on this clone: The antigen is undetermined.

The chain carries TRBV6-5 and TRBJ2-7, with D perhaps matching TRBD1 (7 bases). The TCR sequence derives from a middle-aged man with renal cell carcinoma. The sequences come from tumor tissue, collected from a patient whose treatment was nephrectomy without radiotherapy. The CDR3: CASSYSGRGAYEQYF. CDR3 sequence (DNA): TGTGCCAGCAGTTACTCGGGCAGGGGGGCCTACGAGCAGTACTTC.